Listed below are T cell receptor beta chains from one sample, sequenced in a study of T cell repertoires in cytomegalovirus infection. Their target antigens are unknown. TCRdb reprocessed the reads via MiXCR and lists one record per CDR3 protein. The data hold around 430,000 distinct CDR3 sequences, with approximately 42% observed a single time. This sample comprised cultured PBMCs, obtained from culture after CMV antigen stimulation. These receptors all stem from a human donor in good health (CMV status not recorded). Some clones in this sample may be carry-over from other donors' samples. CDR3s include the opening cysteine and the closing phenylalanine or tryptophan. Not every row has a clone size; where given, it reads once, few, many or a size class.

len: 14; j_gene: TRBJ2-7; v_gene: TRBV7-9; abundance: .; CDR3aa: CASSLGAGESEQYF
len: 16; j_gene: TRBJ1-4; v_gene: TRBV7-2; abundance: .; CDR3aa: CDSSLNKAGTGEKLFF
len: 16; j_gene: TRBJ1-5; v_gene: TRBV7-8; abundance: few; CDR3aa: CASSLLTWRANQPQHF
len: 15; j_gene: TRBJ1-4; v_gene: TRBV10-3; abundance: .; CDR3aa: CAIRGGLVTNEKLFF
len: 14; j_gene: TRBJ2-1; v_gene: TRBV15; abundance: few; CDR3aa: CATSRGLYGSEQFF
len: 16; j_gene: TRBJ2-1; v_gene: TRBV12-3/TRBV12-4; abundance: few; CDR3aa: CASSLGSGTSGNEQFF
len: 16; j_gene: TRBJ2-5; v_gene: TRBV4-1; abundance: .; CDR3aa: CASSQRIQGAWETQYF
len: 15; j_gene: TRBJ2-1; v_gene: TRBV6-1; abundance: .; CDR3aa: CASSERTSAASEQFF
len: 14; j_gene: TRBJ1-2; v_gene: TRBV4-1; abundance: few; CDR3aa: CASSQDPGVNGYTF
len: 13; j_gene: TRBJ1-1; v_gene: TRBV20-1; abundance: once; CDR3aa: CSALPRGGTEAFF
len: 13; j_gene: TRBJ2-7; v_gene: TRBV6-1; abundance: .; CDR3aa: CASRQSLAYEQYF
len: 15; j_gene: TRBJ1-6; v_gene: TRBV6-8; abundance: .; CDR3aa: CASSPSRGRFRPLHF
len: 16; j_gene: TRBJ2-1; v_gene: TRBV12-3/TRBV12-4; abundance: .; CDR3aa: CASSPRGGVIYNEQFF
len: 14; j_gene: TRBJ2-2; v_gene: TRBV7-9; abundance: .; CDR3aa: CASSSFRNTGELFF
len: 15; j_gene: TRBJ1-4; v_gene: TRBV6-1; abundance: few; CDR3aa: CASSEGAATNEKLFF
len: 15; j_gene: TRBJ1-5; v_gene: TRBV15; abundance: .; CDR3aa: CATSRDRTGRQPQHF
len: 17; j_gene: TRBJ2-3; v_gene: TRBV7-2; abundance: .; CDR3aa: CASSFHGLGSATDTQYF
len: 15; j_gene: TRBJ2-1; v_gene: TRBV12-3/TRBV12-4; abundance: few; CDR3aa: CASSLTRGPDNEQFF
len: 15; j_gene: TRBJ2-3; v_gene: TRBV7-8; abundance: .; CDR3aa: CASSSTRSPTDTQYF
len: 16; j_gene: TRBJ2-1; v_gene: TRBV28; abundance: .; CDR3aa: CASIRIQGRGYNEQFF
len: 14; j_gene: TRBJ2-2; v_gene: TRBV27; abundance: .; CDR3aa: CASSPDGITGELFF
len: 13; j_gene: TRBJ2-3; v_gene: TRBV6-1; abundance: .; CDR3aa: CASRVARTDTQYF
len: 17; j_gene: TRBJ2-3; v_gene: TRBV7-2; abundance: few; CDR3aa: CASRRRGTSGKRDTQYF
len: 12; j_gene: TRBJ1-1; v_gene: TRBV6-6; abundance: once; CDR3aa: CASSYSRDEAFF
len: 14; j_gene: TRBJ2-1; v_gene: TRBV29-1; abundance: .; CDR3aa: CSVASGRAGNEQFF
len: 16; j_gene: TRBJ1-6; v_gene: TRBV5-5; abundance: .; CDR3aa: CASSPNSTPNNSPLHF
len: 14; j_gene: TRBJ1-1; v_gene: TRBV5-1; abundance: few; CDR3aa: CASSPVVGDTEAFF
len: 17; j_gene: TRBJ1-2; v_gene: TRBV7-2; abundance: many; CDR3aa: CASSPHWGGPTPYGYTF
len: 14; j_gene: TRBJ2-7; v_gene: TRBV7-2; abundance: .; CDR3aa: CASSLSLQGGEQYF
len: 17; j_gene: TRBJ2-1; v_gene: TRBV4-3; abundance: .; CDR3aa: CASSQDLRTSGYNEQFF
len: 17; j_gene: TRBJ1-4; v_gene: TRBV2; abundance: .; CDR3aa: CASSSLFRTATNEKLFF
len: 15; j_gene: TRBJ1-1; v_gene: TRBV10-3; abundance: .; CDR3aa: CAISENRDMVTEAFF
len: 19; j_gene: TRBJ2-5; v_gene: TRBV6-5; abundance: few; CDR3aa: CASSYRITSGAAIKETQYF
len: 16; j_gene: TRBJ2-3; v_gene: TRBV20-1; abundance: .; CDR3aa: CSAPEGGQGYRDTQYF